The rows below give T cell receptor beta chains drawn from one sample of a study of cytomegalovirus exposure and HLA in healthy donors. Repertoires were generated with immunoSEQ multiplex PCR, while TCRdb's copy carries only in-frame clones and drops some. The top ten hold under 25% of the sample, which has over 150,000 clones, 75% to 90% seen once. Sequencing was carried out using PBMCs. The source is a man aged 18 to 35 in good health and CMV-seropositive. Each CDR3 is given with its conserved first and last residue. A D gene is named only where the DNA matches it firmly. Only part of the rows carry a size: once, few, many, or a class if the clone is expanded.

j_call v_call clone_size d_call cdr3_nt cdr3_aa
TRBJ1-2 TRBV9 few TRBD1 TGTGCCAGCAGCCGGGACAGGATAGCTGGCTACACCTTC CASSRDRIAGYTF
TRBJ2-7 TRBV4-3 - - TGCGCCAGCAGCCAGAGCCCTAAGGGGTACGAGCAGTACTTC CASSQSPKGYEQYF
TRBJ2-7 TRBV20-1 - - TGCAGTGCGACCATCAGGGACGAGCAGTACTTC CSATIRDEQYF
TRBJ2-1 TRBV4-1 - TRBD1 TGCGCCAGCAGGAGGACAGGGGGTCCTAATGAGCAGTTCTTC CASRRTGGPNEQFF
TRBJ2-2 TRBV2 few - TGTGCCAGCAGCAGGGGACGGACCGGGGAGCTGTTTTTT CASSRGRTGELFF
TRBJ1-2 TRBV7-9 - - TGTGCCAGCAGCACCCCGGGACTCTCCTATGGCTACACCTTC CASSTPGLSYGYTF
TRBJ1-4 TRBV4-1 - TRBD1 TGCGCCAGCAGCCAAGATTTACAGGGGGGGGAAAAACTGTTTTTT CASSQDLQGGEKLFF
TRBJ2-5 TRBV14 - TRBD2 TGTGCCAGCAGCCCTATAGGGCGGGGGGAAGAGACCCAGTACTTC CASSPIGRGEETQYF
TRBJ2-3 TRBV7-9 once - TGTGCCAGCAGCCCAGTAACGGACATAGGGCAGTATTTT CASSPVTDIGQYF
TRBJ1-5 TRBV7-9 - - TGTGCCAGCAGCCTCGGGGGGCAGCCCCAGCATTTT CASSLGGQPQHF
TRBJ2-5 TRBV2 - - TGTGCCAGCAGTACAAGCGCAGGGTTGGAGACCCAGTACTTC CASSTSAGLETQYF
TRBJ1-1 TRBV18 - - TGTGCCAGCTCACCAGGAAGGGGCCGGTACACTGAAGCTTTCTTT CASSPGRGRYTEAFF
TRBJ1-1 TRBV6-6 - - TGTGCCAGCAGAAACCCAGGGAACACTGAAGCTTTCTTT CASRNPGNTEAFF
TRBJ2-1 TRBV4-1 - TRBD2 TGCGCCAGCAGCCAAGGGCTAGCGGGAGCCGGACAGTTCTTC CASSQGLAGAGQFF
TRBJ1-2 TRBV4-3 once - TGCGCCAGCAGCCAAGAGTCAGGATGGGGCAACTATGGCTACACCTTC CASSQESGWGNYGYTF
TRBJ2-5 TRBV25-1 - TRBD2 TGTGCCAGCAGTGATGCGCTTGGGACTATTCAAGAGACCCAGTACTTC CASSDALGTIQETQYF
TRBJ1-4 TRBV9 - - TGTGCCAGCAGCGTAGCTTGGGGGGTTGGAAATGAAAAACTGTTTTTT CASSVAWGVGNEKLFF
TRBJ1-4 TRBV29-1 - TRBD1 TGCAGCGTTAGGGGGACGGGACAGACTAATGAAAAACTGTTTTTT CSVRGTGQTNEKLFF
TRBJ2-1 TRBV5-4 - TRBD2 TGTGCCAGCAGCCCGGGACTAGCGGGGGGGCTTTATAGGAATGAGCAGTTCTTC CASSPGLAGGLYRNEQFF
TRBJ1-4 TRBV5-1 - TRBD1 TGCGCCAGCAGCTCGGGACAGGGAGGCGAAAAACTGTTTTTT CASSSGQGGEKLFF
TRBJ2-7 TRBV7-9 - - TGTGCCAGCAGCCCGACATTGGCGGGAATCACGGTGGGCGAGCAGTACTTC CASSPTLAGITVGEQYF
TRBJ2-6 TRBV4-3 - TRBD1 TGCGCCAGCAGCCCGGGACAGGGGGCGTACGGGGCCAACGTCCTGACTTTC CASSPGQGAYGANVLTF
TRBJ2-7 TRBV4-3 - TRBD2 TGCGCCAGCAGCCAAGGGTATAGACTAGCGGGGTCATTGGACGAGCAGTACTTC CASSQGYRLAGSLDEQYF
TRBJ2-4 TRBV6-7 - TRBD2 TGTGCCACCCCTACTGGCCGGACTAGCGGGAGGGTAGCCAAAAACATTCAGTACTTC CATPTGRTSGRVAKNIQYF
TRBJ2-7 TRBV6-5 - - TGTGCCAGCAGTTTGACAGCCGTTAGCTCCTACGAGCAGTACTTC CASSLTAVSSYEQYF
TRBJ2-7 TRBV18 - - TGTGCCAGCTCATCCGCGGGCCAAAGCTACGAGCAGTACTTC CASSSAGQSYEQYF
TRBJ1-1 TRBV4-2 - - TGTGCCAGCAGCCAAAAGAAGGGAGGGGGAAACACTGAAGCTTTCTTT CASSQKKGGGNTEAFF
TRBJ2-1 TRBV6-5 - TRBD1 TGTGCCAGCAGTTACCAACAGGGGGCGACGAATGAGCAGTTCTTC CASSYQQGATNEQFF
TRBJ2-7 TRBV5-1 - - TGCGCCAGCAGCTTGGTCGGGAGTTCCTACGAGCAGTACTTC CASSLVGSSYEQYF
TRBJ2-5 TRBV11-2 - - TGTGCCAGCAGCTTAGAGGAGGGAGGCAGCCAAGAGACCCAGTACTTC CASSLEEGGSQETQYF
TRBJ1-2 TRBV11-1 - - TGTGCCAGCAGCTTAGTCAAGGGGTCTGCTCCCTATGGCTACACCTTC CASSLVKGSAPYGYTF
TRBJ1-2 TRBV4-3 - TRBD1 TGCGCCAGCAGCCAAAACAGGGGGCGGGGTGGCTACACCTTC CASSQNRGRGGYTF
TRBJ1-2 TRBV14 - - TGTGCCAGCAGCCAAGGGTCTTTCCCTGGACTTTATGGCTACACCTTC CASSQGSFPGLYGYTF
TRBJ2-1 TRBV20-1 - - TGCAGTGTAGCTAGCAACACTGAGCAGTTCTTC CSVASNTEQFF
TRBJ1-2 TRBV19 once TRBD1 TGTGCCAGTGGACAGGGAATCAACTATGGCTACACCTTC CASGQGINYGYTF
TRBJ1-3 TRBV18 - - TGTGCCAGCTCTCCAGCAGTCCTCCTCTCTGGAAACACCATATATTTT CASSPAVLLSGNTIYF
TRBJ2-2 TRBV6-5 - - TGTGCCAGCAGTCCCCAGGGTGTTAAGTACGGGGAGCTGTTTTTT CASSPQGVKYGELFF
TRBJ1-4 TRBV30 - TRBD1 TGTGCCTGGAGTGTTCAGGGGGCACGTGAGGAAAAACTGTTTTTT CAWSVQGAREEKLFF